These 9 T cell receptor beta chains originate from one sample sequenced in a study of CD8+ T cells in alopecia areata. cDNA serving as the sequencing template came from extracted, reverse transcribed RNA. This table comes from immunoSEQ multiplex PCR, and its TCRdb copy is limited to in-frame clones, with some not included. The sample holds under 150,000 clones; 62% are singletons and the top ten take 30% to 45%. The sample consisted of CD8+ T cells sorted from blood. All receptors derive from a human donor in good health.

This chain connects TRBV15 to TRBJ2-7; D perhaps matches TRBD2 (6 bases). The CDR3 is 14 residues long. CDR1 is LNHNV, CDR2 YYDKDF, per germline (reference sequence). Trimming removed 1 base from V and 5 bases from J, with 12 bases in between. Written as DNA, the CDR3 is TGTGCCACCAGCAGAGTGTCTAGCGTTAACGAGCAGTACTTC. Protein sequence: CATSRVSSVNEQYF.

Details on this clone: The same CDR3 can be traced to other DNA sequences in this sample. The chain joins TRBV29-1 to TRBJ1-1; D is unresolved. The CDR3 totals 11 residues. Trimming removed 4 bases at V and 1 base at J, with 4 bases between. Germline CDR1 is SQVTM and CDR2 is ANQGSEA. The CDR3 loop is CSVGKNTEAFF. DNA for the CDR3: TGCAGCGTTGGTAAGAACACTGAAGCTTTCTTT.

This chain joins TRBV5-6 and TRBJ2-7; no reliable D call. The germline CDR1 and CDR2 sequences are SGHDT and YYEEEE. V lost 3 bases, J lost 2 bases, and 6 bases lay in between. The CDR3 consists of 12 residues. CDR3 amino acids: CASSSSPYEQYF. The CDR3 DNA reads TGTGCCAGCAGCTCCTCACCCTACGAGCAGTACTTC.

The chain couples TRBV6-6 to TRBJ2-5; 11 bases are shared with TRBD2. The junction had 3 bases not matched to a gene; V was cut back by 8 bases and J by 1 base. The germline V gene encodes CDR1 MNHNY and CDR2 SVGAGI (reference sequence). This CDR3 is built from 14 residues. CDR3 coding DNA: TGTGCCAGCGTTGGACTAGCGGGCCAAGAGACCCAGTACTTC. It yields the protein CASVGLAGQETQYF.

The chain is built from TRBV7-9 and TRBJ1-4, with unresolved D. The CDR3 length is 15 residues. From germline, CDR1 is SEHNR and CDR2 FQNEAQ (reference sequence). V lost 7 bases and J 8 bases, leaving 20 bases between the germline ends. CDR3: CASTGWAPGGEKLFF. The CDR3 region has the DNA TGTGCCAGCACCGGCTGGGCCCCGGGAGGCGAAAAACTGTTTTTT.

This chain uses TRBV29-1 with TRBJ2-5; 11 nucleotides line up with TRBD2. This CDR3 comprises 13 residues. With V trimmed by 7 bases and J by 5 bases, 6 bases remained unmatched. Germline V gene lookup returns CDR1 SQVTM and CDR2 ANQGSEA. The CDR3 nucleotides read TGCAGCGGAACTAGCGGGAGCCGCGAGACCCAGTACTTC. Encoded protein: CSGTSGSRETQYF.

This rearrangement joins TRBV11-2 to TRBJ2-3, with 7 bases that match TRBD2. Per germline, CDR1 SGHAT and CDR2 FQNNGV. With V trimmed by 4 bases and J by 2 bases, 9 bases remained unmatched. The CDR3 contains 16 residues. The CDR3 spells CASSSSTSAYTDTQYF. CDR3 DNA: TGTGCCAGCAGCTCCTCCACTAGCGCCTACACAGATACGCAGTATTTT.

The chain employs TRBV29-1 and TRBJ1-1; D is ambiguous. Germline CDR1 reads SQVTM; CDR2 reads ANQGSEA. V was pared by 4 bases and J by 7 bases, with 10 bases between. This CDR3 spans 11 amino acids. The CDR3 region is CSVVTGVEAFF. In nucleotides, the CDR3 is TGCAGCGTTGTTACCGGGGTTGAAGCTTTCTTT.

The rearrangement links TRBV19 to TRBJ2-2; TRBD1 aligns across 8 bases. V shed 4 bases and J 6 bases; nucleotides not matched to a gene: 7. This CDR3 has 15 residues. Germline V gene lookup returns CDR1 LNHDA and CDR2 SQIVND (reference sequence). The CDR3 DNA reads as TGTGCCAGTAGTAGGGCTCCAGGGGGCCCCGGGGAGCTGTTTTTT. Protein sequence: CASSRAPGGPGELFF.